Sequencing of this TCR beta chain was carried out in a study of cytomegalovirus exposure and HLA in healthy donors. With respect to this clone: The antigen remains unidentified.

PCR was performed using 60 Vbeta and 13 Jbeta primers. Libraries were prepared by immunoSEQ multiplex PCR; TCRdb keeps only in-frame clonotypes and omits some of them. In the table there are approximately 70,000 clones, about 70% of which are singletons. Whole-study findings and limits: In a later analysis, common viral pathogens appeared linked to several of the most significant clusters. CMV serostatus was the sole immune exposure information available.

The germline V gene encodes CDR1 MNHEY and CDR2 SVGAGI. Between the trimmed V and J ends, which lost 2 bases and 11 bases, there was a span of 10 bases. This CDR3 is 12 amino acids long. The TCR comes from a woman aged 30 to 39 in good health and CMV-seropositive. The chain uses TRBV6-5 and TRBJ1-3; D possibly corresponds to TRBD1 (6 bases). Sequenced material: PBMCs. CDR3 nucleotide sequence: TGTGCCAGCAGTTACAGGGGGGGACCCATATATTTT. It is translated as CASSYRGGPIYF.